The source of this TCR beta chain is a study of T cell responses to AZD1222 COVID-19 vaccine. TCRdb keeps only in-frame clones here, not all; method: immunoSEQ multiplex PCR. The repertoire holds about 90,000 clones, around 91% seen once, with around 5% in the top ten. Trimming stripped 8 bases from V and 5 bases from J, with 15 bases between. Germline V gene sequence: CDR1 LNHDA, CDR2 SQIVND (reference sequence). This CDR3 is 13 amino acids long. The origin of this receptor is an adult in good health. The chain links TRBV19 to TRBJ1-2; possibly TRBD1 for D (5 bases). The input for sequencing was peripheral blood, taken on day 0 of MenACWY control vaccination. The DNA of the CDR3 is TGTGCCAGTTCCAGTTTGGGGGGATATGGCTACACCTTC. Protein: CASSSLGGYGYTF.